The table lists the clone carrying this T cell receptor (beta chain) with a few counts. No antigen is known for it. The data were obtained in a study of cytomegalovirus exposure and HLA in healthy donors. Study-wide results and caveats: An Asian-associated ancestry cluster reportedly showed fewer N-insertions than the approximately 700-donor mean in a later analysis. Analyses of presence/absence relied on an assumption of roughly uniform sequencing depth across donors.

Trimming pared 3 bases from V and 0 bases from J, leaving 9 bases between. Germline V CDR1 and CDR2: KGHSH, LQKENI. The CDR3 contains 15 residues. Use of 60 Vbeta and 13 Jbeta primers characterized the PCR. Profiling relied on immunoSEQ multiplex PCR, and the TCRdb table lists in-frame clones only, not all of them. Here the sample spans some 91,000 clones, roughly 78% being singletons. The specimen sequenced was PBMCs. The V gene is TRBV18, the J gene TRBJ1-3; D is ambiguous. The receptor was derived from a woman aged 55-69 years in good health and CMV-seronegative. This chain's CDR3 is CASSPTSISGNTIYF. The CDR3 nucleotides read TGTGCCAGCTCACCCACGAGCATCTCTGGAAACACCATATATTTT.